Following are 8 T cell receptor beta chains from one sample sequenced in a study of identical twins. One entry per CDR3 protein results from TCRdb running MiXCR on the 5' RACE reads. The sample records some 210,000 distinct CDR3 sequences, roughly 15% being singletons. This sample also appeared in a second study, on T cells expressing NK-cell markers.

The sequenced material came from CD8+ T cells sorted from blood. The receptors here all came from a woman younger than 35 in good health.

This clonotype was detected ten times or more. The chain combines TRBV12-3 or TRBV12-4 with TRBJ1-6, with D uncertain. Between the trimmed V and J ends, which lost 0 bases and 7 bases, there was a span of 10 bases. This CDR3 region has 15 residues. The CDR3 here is CASSLAGSNNSPLHF. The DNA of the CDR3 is TGTGCCAGCAGTTTAGCGGGTTCCAACAATTCACCCCTCCACTTT.

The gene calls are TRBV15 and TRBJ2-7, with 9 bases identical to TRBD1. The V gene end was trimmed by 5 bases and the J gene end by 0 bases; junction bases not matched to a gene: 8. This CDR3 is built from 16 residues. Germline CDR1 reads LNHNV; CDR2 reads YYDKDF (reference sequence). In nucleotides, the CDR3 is TGTGCCACCAGCCGTAGCCCGGGACAGGGCTCCTACGAGCAGTACTTC. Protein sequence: CATSRSPGQGSYEQYF.

Here the CDR3 reads CAISYDRKNQPQHF. CDR3 in DNA: TGTGCCATCAGTTACGACAGGAAAAATCAGCCCCAGCATTTT. The gene calls are TRBV10-3 and TRBJ1-5; D perhaps matches TRBD1 (6 bases). CDR1 is ENHRY, CDR2 SYGVKD, per germline. Trimming took 5 bases from V and 4 from J, leaving 12 bases between them. The CDR3 extends over 14 amino acids.

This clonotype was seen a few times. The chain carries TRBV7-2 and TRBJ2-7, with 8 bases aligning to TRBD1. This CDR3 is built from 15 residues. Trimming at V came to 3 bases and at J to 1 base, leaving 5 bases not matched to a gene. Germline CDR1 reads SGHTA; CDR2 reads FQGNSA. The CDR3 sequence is CASSFRGTGSYEQYF. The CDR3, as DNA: TGTGCCAGCAGCTTCAGGGGGACAGGATCCTACGAGCAGTACTTC.

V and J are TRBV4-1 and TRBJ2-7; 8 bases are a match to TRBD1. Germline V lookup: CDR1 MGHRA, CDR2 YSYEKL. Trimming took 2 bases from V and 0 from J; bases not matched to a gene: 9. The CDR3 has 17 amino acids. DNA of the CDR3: TGCGCCAGCAGCCAACGGCAGGGGGACAGGAGCTCCTACGAGCAGTACTTC. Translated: CASSQRQGDRSSYEQYF.

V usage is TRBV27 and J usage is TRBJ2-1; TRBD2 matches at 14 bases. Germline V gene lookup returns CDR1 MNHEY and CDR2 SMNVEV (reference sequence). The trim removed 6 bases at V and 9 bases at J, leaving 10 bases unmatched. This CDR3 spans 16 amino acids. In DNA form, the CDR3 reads TGTGCCAGCAGCCGTAAGGGACTAGCGGGAGCTTCTGAGCAGTTCTTC. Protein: CASSRKGLAGASEQFF.

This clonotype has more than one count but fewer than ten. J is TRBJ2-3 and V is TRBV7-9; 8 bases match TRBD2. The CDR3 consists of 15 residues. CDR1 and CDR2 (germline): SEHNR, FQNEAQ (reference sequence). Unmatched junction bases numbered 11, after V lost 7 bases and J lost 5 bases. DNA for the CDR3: TGTGCCAGCACCTGGGGAAGCGGGGGTGGAGATACGCAGTATTTT. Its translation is CASTWGSGGGDTQYF.

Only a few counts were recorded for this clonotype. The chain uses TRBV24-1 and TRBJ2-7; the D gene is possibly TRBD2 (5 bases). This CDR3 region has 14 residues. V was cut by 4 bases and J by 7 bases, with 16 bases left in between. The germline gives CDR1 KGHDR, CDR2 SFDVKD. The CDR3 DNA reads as TGTGCCACCAGTGACTCGGACGCCTCGGGGGAGCAGTACTTC. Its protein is CATSDSDASGEQYF.